This TCR beta chain appears in the sequencing data of a study of blood T cell repertoires in COVID-19 (dated by TCRdb to 2019 to 2021). Regarding the study in general: Collaborator samples came from the United States, Italy and Spain and covered acute and convalescent phases of COVID-19. Where available, HLA class I and class II types were taken from metadata supplied by the sample provider and were not determined by assay-based typing. The prospective study material was composed of cDNA or gDNA derived from T cells, B-cell-depleted T cells, or PBMCs. Deeply sampled blood TCRbeta repertoires from subjects exposed to, actively infected with, or recovered from COVID-19 were included in the dataset. The sample metadata nearly always contained a de-identified subject ID, COVID-19 status, age in years and sex. The repertoires were released in a freely available public database meant as a resource for research on the immune response to SARS-CoV-2. The samples were drawn from the first 160 participants of the ongoing ImmuneRACE study and from more than 1,000 subjects provided by 6 global collaborators.

Findings and caveats that apply to the study as a whole: Clinical and demographic metadata were provided uncurated, with the amount varying by source and participant.

TCRbeta CDR3 regions were amplified from genomic DNA using the immunoSEQ Assay, a bias-controlled multiplex PCR. For the original study's pipeline: Within the assay, amplification of reference gene primers was used to estimate how many nucleated cells each sample contained. Sequence reads were collapsed and filtered to measure the absolute abundance of every unique TCRbeta CDR3 rearrangement. Productive Simpson clonality was computed per sample as the square root of Simpson's diversity index over productive rearrangements. TCRdb retrieved this table from immuneACCESS and kept in-frame rearrangements only. Not all clones are present; in checked studies, unresolved V genes account for under half, and no reason is known for the remainder. D and trimming were read from the DNA, whereas the V and J calls and clone size are those reported in that table. The sample table records around 41,000 clones; under 85% of these occur just once. 35% to 55% of the sample lies in the top ten.

Concerning this clone: This clone's antigen is unknown. Base qualities are not at hand, and no much larger clone is one base apart.

Whole blood was collected in K2EDTA tubes by collaborating institutions according to the institutions' own protocols. For TCRbeta analysis, collaborators shipped samples in one of three forms: frozen whole blood, isolated PBMCs, or DNA extracted from either of those sample types. The clonotype comes from a woman older than 75 with acute or convalescent COVID-19. Input material: peripheral blood.

The CDR3 protein: CATSKNTEILAKNIQYF. Here is the DNA: TGTGCCACCAGCAAAAATACAGAAATCCTAGCCAAAAACATTCAGTACTTC. This receptor chain uses TRBV15 and TRBJ2-4; a confident D gene designation cannot be given. Sequences LNHNV (CDR1) and YYDKDF (CDR2) are obtained from the germline V gene (reference sequence). CDR3 length: 17 amino acids, cysteine to phenylalanine. CDR3 DNA is the only sequence kept; it has 51 bases, read in frame from the first base. V is shortened by 4 bases, J by 0 bases, and the region joining them spans 16 bases.